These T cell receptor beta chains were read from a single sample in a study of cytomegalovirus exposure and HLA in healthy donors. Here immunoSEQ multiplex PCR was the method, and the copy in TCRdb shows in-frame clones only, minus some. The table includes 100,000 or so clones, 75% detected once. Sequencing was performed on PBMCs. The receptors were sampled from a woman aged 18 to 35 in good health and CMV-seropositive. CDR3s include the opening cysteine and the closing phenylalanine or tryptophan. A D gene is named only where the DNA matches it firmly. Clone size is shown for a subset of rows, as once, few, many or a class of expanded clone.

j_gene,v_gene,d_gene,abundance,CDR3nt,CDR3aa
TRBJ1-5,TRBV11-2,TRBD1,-,TGTGCCAGCAGCTTAGGGACAGGGGGTCAGCCCCAGCATTTT,CASSLGTGGQPQHF
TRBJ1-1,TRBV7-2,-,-,TGTGCCAGCAGCTTACGACAGAGGAACACTGAAGCTTTCTTT,CASSLRQRNTEAFF
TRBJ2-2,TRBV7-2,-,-,TGTGCCAGCAGCCCCTCGGGACAGAACACCGGGGAGCTGTTTTTT,CASSPSGQNTGELFF
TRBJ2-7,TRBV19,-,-,TGTGCCAGCAGATCCAGGGTTTCCAGCTCCTACGAGCAGTACTTC,CASRSRVSSSYEQYF
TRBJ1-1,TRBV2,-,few,TGTGCCAGCGGTACCGGGACACACGTCGGAAATGAAGCTTTCTTT,CASGTGTHVGNEAFF
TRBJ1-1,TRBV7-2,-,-,TGTGCCAGCAGCTACTACACTGAAGCTTTCTTT,CASSYYTEAFF
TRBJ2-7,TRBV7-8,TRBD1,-,TGTGCCAGCAGACTGGACAGGGAAGGCTCCTACGAGCAGTACTTC,CASRLDREGSYEQYF
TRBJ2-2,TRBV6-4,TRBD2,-,TGTGCCAGCAGCAGGACTAGCGGAGACCTTCCCGGGGAGCTGTTTTTT,CASSRTSGDLPGELFF
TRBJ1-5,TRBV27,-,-,TGTGCCAGCAGTTGGTCAGGGAATAGCAATCAGCCCCAGCATTTT,CASSWSGNSNQPQHF
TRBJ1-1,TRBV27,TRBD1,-,TGTGCCAGCGCCCCAGGGGGTACTGAAGCTTTCTTT,CASAPGGTEAFF
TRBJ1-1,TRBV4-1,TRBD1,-,TGCGCCAGCAGCCAGGCCGGGACAGTGAACACTGAAGCTTTCTTT,CASSQAGTVNTEAFF
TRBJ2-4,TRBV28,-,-,TGTGCCAGCAGTGATCCTCCTTCCGGAGGCAAAAACATTCAGTACTTC,CASSDPPSGGKNIQYF
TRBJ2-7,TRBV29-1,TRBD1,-,TGCAGCGCACCGGGACAGGGGGCTTACGAGCAGTACTTC,CSAPGQGAYEQYF
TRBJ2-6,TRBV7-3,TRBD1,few,TGTGCCAGCAGCTTCGGACAGGGCCCATCTGGGGCCAACGTCCTGACTTTC,CASSFGQGPSGANVLTF
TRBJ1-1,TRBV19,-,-,TGTGCCAGTAGTATGTTAACAATTTTATCCGCTGAAGCTTTCTTT,CASSMLTILSAEAFF
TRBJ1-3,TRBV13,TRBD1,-,TGTGCCAGCAGCTCCACAGGGGCTGGAAACACCATATATTTT,CASSSTGAGNTIYF
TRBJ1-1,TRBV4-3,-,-,TGCGCCAGCAGCCAAGGATCGGAAGGGGGAAACTCTGAAGCTTTCTTT,CASSQGSEGGNSEAFF
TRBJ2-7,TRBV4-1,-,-,TGCGCCAGCAGCCGCCAGGCAGGCTCCTGCGAGCAGTACTTC,CASSRQAGSCEQYF
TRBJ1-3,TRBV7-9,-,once,TGTGCCAGCAGCCAACAGGGATCCGGAAACACCATATATTTT,CASSQQGSGNTIYF
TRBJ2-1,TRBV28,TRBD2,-,TGTGCCAGCAGGACTAGCGGATCCTACAATGAGCAGTTCTTC,CASRTSGSYNEQFF
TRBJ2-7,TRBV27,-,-,TGTGCCAGCAGTTTATCGAGGGGGAACTCCTACGAGCAGTACTTC,CASSLSRGNSYEQYF
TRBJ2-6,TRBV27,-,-,TGTGCCAGCAGTCCTCCATCCAGCTCTGGGGCCAACGTCCTGACTTTC,CASSPPSSSGANVLTF
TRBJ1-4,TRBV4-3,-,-,TGCGCCAGCAGCCAAGACCGGACAGTTAATGAAAAACTGTTTTTT,CASSQDRTVNEKLFF
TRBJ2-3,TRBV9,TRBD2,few,TGTGCCAGCAGCGTGAGCGGGACTAGCACAGATACGCAGTATTTT,CASSVSGTSTDTQYF
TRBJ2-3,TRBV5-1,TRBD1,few,TGCGCCAGCAGCTTGGGGACAGGGGTTTCAGATACGCAGTATTTT,CASSLGTGVSDTQYF
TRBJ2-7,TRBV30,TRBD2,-,TGTGCCTGGGGGACTATAGCCGAGCAGTACTTC,CAWGTIAEQYF
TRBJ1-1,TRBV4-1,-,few,TGCGCCAGCAGCCACCTGGGACAAAAATTGAACACTGAAGCTTTCTTT,CASSHLGQKLNTEAFF
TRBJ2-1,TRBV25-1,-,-,TGTGCCAGCAGCCGAGGGGGTTCTAACCAGCAGTTCTTC,CASSRGGSNQQFF
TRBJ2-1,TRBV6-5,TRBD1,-,TGTGCCAGCAGCTTGACAGGGTTCAATGAGCAGTTCTTC,CASSLTGFNEQFF
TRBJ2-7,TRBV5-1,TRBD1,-,TGCGCCAGCAGCTTTGGGACAGGTACCTACGAGCAGTACTTC,CASSFGTGTYEQYF
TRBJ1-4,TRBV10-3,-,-,TGTGCCAGCGCGTTAGGAGCTCCCAATGAAAAACTGTTTTTT,CASALGAPNEKLFF
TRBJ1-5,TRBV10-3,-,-,TGTGCCATCGGGCGAGATCAGCCCCAGCATTTT,CAIGRDQPQHF
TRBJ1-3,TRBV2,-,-,TGTGCCAGCAGTGCAGGGATTGGAAACACCATATATTTT,CASSAGIGNTIYF
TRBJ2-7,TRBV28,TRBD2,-,TGTGCCAGCCGGACTAGTGGTTTATACGAGCAGTACTTC,CASRTSGLYEQYF
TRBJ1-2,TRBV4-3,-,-,TGCGCCAGCAGCCACGACACCGGGGGAGCCTATGGCTACACCTTC,CASSHDTGGAYGYTF
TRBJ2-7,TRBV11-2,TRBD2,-,TGTGCCAGCAGCGTAACCCTAGCGGGGGGCTACGAGCAGTACTTC,CASSVTLAGGYEQYF
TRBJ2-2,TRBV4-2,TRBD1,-,TGTGCCAGCAGCCAAGATACGGGACAGAAGACCGGGGAGCTGTTTTTT,CASSQDTGQKTGELFF
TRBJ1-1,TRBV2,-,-,TGTGCCAGCACCCGACAGGTGAACACTGAAGCTTTCTTT,CASTRQVNTEAFF
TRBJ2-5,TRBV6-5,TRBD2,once,TGTGCCAGCAGTTTTAGCGGGAGGGAGTACTTC,CASSFSGREYF
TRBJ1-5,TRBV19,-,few,TGTGCCAGTCGCAGAGCCGGGACAAATCAGCCCCAGCATTTT,CASRRAGTNQPQHF
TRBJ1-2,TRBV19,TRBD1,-,TGTGCCAGCAGGACAGGGGCCTATGGCTACACCTTC,CASRTGAYGYTF
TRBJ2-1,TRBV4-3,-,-,TGCGCCAGCAGCCAAGCGCTAGCCCCCAATGAGCAGTTCTTC,CASSQALAPNEQFF
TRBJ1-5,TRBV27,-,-,TGTGCCAGCAGTTTATCAGGGGGATATAGCAATCAGCCCCAGCATTTT,CASSLSGGYSNQPQHF
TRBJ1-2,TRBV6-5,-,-,TGTGCCAGCAGTTACTCAGGGGATGGTAACTATGGCTACACCTTC,CASSYSGDGNYGYTF
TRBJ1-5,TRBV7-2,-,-,TGTGCCAGCAGCTTAGGCAGGGATCAGCCCCAGCATTTT,CASSLGRDQPQHF
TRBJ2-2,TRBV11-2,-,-,TGTGCCAGCAGTCTAACCCACCCGAACACCGGGGAGCTGTTTTTT,CASSLTHPNTGELFF
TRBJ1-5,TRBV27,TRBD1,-,TGTGCCAGCAGCTCTGACAGGGTAGGTCAGCCCCAGCATTTT,CASSSDRVGQPQHF
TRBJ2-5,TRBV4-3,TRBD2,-,TGCGCCAGCAGCCAGGTGCTAGCGGGAGCTCTACAAGAGACCCAGTACTTC,CASSQVLAGALQETQYF
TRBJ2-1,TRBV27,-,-,TGTGCCAGCAGCGGTAGCGCTTACAATGAGCAGTTCTTC,CASSGSAYNEQFF
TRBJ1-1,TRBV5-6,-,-,TGTGCCAGCAGCCCCCGGGGGACTGAAGCTTTCTTT,CASSPRGTEAFF
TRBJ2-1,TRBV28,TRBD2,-,TGTGCCAGCAGTTCAGCGGGAGTGCTCAATGAGCAGTTCTTC,CASSSAGVLNEQFF
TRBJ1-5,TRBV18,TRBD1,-,TGTGCCAGCTCACCCGGACAGGGGAGCAATCAGCCCCAGCATTTT,CASSPGQGSNQPQHF